This is a list of T cell receptor beta chains from one sample in a study of memory CD4+ T cells and cytomegalovirus serostatus. Measured with immunoSEQ multiplex PCR; TCRdb has only the in-frame clones, and not every one. The data show about 31,000 clones, roughly 80% seen once. The sample was memory CD4+ T cells from blood. Receptors were obtained from an adult in good health and CMV-seronegative. Some clones in this sample may be carry-over from other donors' samples. Both conserved end residues are part of each CDR3. The order of the fields is clone size, V gene, D gene, J gene, CDR3 length, CDR3 DNA, CDR3 protein. The D gene is left open where the match is weak. Only some rows state a clone size, as once, few, many or a class for expanded clones.

once	TRBV6-4	NA	TRBJ2-3	13	TGTGCCAGCAGTAATGAGAACACAGATACGCAGTATTTT	CASSNENTDTQYF
NA	TRBV5-1	TRBD2	TRBJ2-3	16	TGCGCCAGCAGCCCGACGGCGGGGGGGTTCGGAGATACGCAGTATTTT	CASSPTAGGFGDTQYF
NA	TRBV6-5	NA	TRBJ1-1	13	TGTGCCAGCGCCCTAAAAGGCTGGACTGAAGCTTTCTTT	CASALKGWTEAFF
NA	TRBV2	TRBD1	TRBJ2-7	12	TGTGCCAGCGGGACAGGGTTGTACGAGCAGTACTTC	CASGTGLYEQYF
NA	TRBV6-1	NA	TRBJ1-4	14	TGTGCCAGCAGTGAAGTGGGTGTCAGGGAAAAACTGTTTTTT	CASSEVGVREKLFF
NA	TRBV6-5	NA	TRBJ2-5	15	TGTGCCAGCAGGACAGTTCCTACTATCCAAGAGACCCAGTACTTC	CASRTVPTIQETQYF
NA	TRBV25-1	NA	TRBJ2-2	13	TGTGCCAGCAGTGAGCGTATGACCGGGGAGCTGTTTTTT	CASSERMTGELFF
NA	TRBV2	NA	TRBJ1-3	16	TGTGCCAGCAGTGTGGGCAGGGGAATCTCTGGAAACACCATATATTTT	CASSVGRGISGNTIYF
few	TRBV4-3	NA	TRBJ1-6	15	TGCGCCAGCAGCCAAGATCGAAAGGCAACAACACCCCTCCACTTT	CASSQDRKATTPLHF
NA	TRBV6-1	TRBD1	TRBJ1-6	16	TGTGCCAGCAGTGAGCTGACAGGGCGCTATAATTCACCCCTCCACTTT	CASSELTGRYNSPLHF
NA	TRBV19	NA	TRBJ1-1	16	TGTGCCAGTAGTATACTTTCGGGAACTCGGAACACTGAAGCTTTCTTT	CASSILSGTRNTEAFF
NA	TRBV4-3	TRBD2	TRBJ2-1	15	TGCGCCAGCAGCCAAGTCAGCGGGGCGCAAAATGAGCAGTTCTTC	CASSQVSGAQNEQFF
NA	TRBV18	NA	TRBJ2-7	12	TGTGCCAGCTCCCTAGACTCCTACGAGCAGTACTTC	CASSLDSYEQYF
NA	TRBV7-9	NA	TRBJ1-2	17	TGTGCCAGCAGCCGAGATTATGGGGACATGTTCGGGTATGGCTACACCTTC	CASSRDYGDMFGYGYTF
NA	TRBV5-1	TRBD1	TRBJ1-1	14	TGCGCCAGCAGCTTTGACAGGGGGGGCACTGAAGCTTTCTTT	CASSFDRGGTEAFF
NA	TRBV2	TRBD2	TRBJ2-1	14	TGTGCCAGCTTACTAGCGGGGGCTTACAATGAGCAGTTCTTC	CASLLAGAYNEQFF
NA	TRBV6-4	TRBD1	TRBJ1-5	18	TGTGCCAGCAGTCCACCGGACAGGTCTGGGTCAAGCAATCAGCCCCAGCATTTT	CASSPPDRSGSSNQPQHF
NA	TRBV7-2	NA	TRBJ2-1	11	TGTGCCAGCAGCCGACGGAATGAGCAGTTCTTC	CASSRRNEQFF
NA	TRBV7-2	TRBD1	TRBJ1-1	13	TGTGCCAGCAGCTTCCATAAGAGGGGGCGAGCTTTCTTT	CASSFHKRGRAFF
NA	TRBV7-8	NA	TRBJ1-3	17	TGTGCCAGCAGCTTAGTAGGGTCGGGGGTCTCTGGAAACACCATATATTTT	CASSLVGSGVSGNTIYF
NA	TRBV28	TRBD1	TRBJ2-5	16	TGTGCCAGCAGTTCGCAGACAGGGACGATCCAAGAGACCCAGTACTTC	CASSSQTGTIQETQYF
NA	TRBV27	TRBD1	TRBJ2-2	20	TGTGCCAGCAGTTCTCGGACAGGGGTGGTGGTTGGGTCGAACACCGGGGAGCTGTTTTTT	CASSSRTGVVVGSNTGELFF
NA	TRBV4-1	NA	TRBJ2-2	13	TGCGCCAGCAGCCAAGACATTACCGGGGAGCTGTTTTTT	CASSQDITGELFF
once	TRBV29-1	TRBD2	TRBJ2-3	15	TGCAGCGTGACAATAGCGGGGGCTAGCACAGATACGCAGTATTTT	CSVTIAGASTDTQYF